This T cell receptor beta chain emerged from a study of T cell responses to AZD1222 COVID-19 vaccine. General study points: It should be noted that donors were predominantly white British and more often female, and clonal diversity was possibly underestimated. Spike-spanning, vaccine-associated CD4 TCRs were dominant at 160-218 and 743-854.

Produced via immunoSEQ multiplex PCR; TCRdb's table is partial and in-frame only. The table has about 110,000 clones, nearly 90% seen once. The CDR3 runs 13 residues. Germline V lookup: CDR1 SGHRS, CDR2 YFSETQ. Turning to this clone: What it binds is unknown. One end of the junction does not line up with germline, which may come from a read error.

This chain uses TRBV5-1 with TRBJ2-3, with 8 bases identical to TRBD1. This TCR was recovered from an adult in good health. Sequenced here: peripheral blood, sampled on day 0 of AZD1222 vaccination. Written as DNA, the CDR3 is TGCGCCAGCAGCTTGGCACCAGGGGGCTTACCATTTTTT. Translation: CASSLAPGGLPFF.